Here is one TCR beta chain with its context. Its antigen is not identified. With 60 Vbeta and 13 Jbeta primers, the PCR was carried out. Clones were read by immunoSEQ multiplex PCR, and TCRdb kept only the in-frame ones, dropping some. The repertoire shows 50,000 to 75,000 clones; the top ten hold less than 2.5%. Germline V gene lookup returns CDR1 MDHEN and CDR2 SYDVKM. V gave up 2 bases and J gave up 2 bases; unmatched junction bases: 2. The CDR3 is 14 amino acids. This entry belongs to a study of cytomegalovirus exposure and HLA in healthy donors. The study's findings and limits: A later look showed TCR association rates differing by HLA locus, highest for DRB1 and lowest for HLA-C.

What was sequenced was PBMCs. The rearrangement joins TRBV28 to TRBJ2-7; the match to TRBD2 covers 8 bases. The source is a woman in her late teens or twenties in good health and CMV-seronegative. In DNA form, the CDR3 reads TGTGCCAGCAGTTTAGCGGGAGGTACCTACGAGCAGTACTTC. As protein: CASSLAGGTYEQYF.